Reported below is one TCR beta chain. One junction end disagrees with the germline gene, perhaps due to a read error. The CDR3 sequence is 14 residues long. Germline CDR1 SSHAT, CDR2 FNYEAQ (reference sequence). The record originates from a study of blood T cells in healthy people across ages. Primers used in a second PCR of about 7 to 12 cycles were a sample-barcoded 5' primer and a J-beta primer mix. TCRdb re-derived calls from the 5' RACE reads in MiXCR, one entry per CDR3 protein. This repertoire shows about 1.8 million distinct CDR3 sequences, about 49% found once; its top ten account for 2.1%. This receptor was taken from a woman aged 40 to 50 in good health. The specimen sequenced was blood. The chain carries TRBV7-7 and TRBJ1-6; no clear D gene. DNA of the CDR3: TGTGCTAGCACCTCGACATCAGACAATTCACCCCTCCACTTT. It encodes CASTSTSDNSPLHF.